The 25 T cell receptor beta chains listed next were all sequenced from one sample in a study of beta chain features in type 1 diabetes. General study results and limits: In every one of the four CD4+ subsets, TCRB CDR3s were moderately but significantly shorter in Type 1 diabetes patients.

Isolated RNA was reverse transcribed in full, so expressed TCRB transcripts were sequenced. TCRdb keeps only in-frame clones here, not all; method: immunoSEQ multiplex PCR. The sample records 400,000 or so clones, roughly 12% being singletons. Their recognized antigens are unknown. The source material was naive CD4+ T cells from blood. The source of these receptors is a woman aged 18 to 35 with type 1 diabetes.

This clone was observed a handful of times. This chain's CDR3 is CASSYYSRDRGNTEAFF. Here the CDR3 DNA reads TGCGCCAGCAGCTATTACAGCCGGGACAGGGGGAACACTGAAGCTTTCTTT. This chain uses TRBV5-1 with TRBJ1-1, with 10 bases that match TRBD1. The germline V gene has CDR1 SGHRS and CDR2 YFSETQ. This CDR3 spans 17 amino acids. The V and J ends lost 3 bases and 1 base, in that order; junction bases with no gene match: 9.

This clone was seen a handful of times. The genes are TRBV19 and TRBJ2-3; D is perhaps TRBD1 (6 bases). The CDR3 is 15 amino acids. V was pared by 5 bases and J by 0 bases, with 12 bases between. Germline V gives CDR1 LNHDA, CDR2 SQIVND (reference sequence). The CDR3 DNA sequence: TGTGCCAGTAGTTGGTTGCAGGGGAGCACAGATACGCAGTATTTT. It encodes CASSWLQGSTDTQYF.

V is TRBV29-1 and J is TRBJ1-1; 7 bases fit TRBD1. With V trimmed by 6 bases and J by 5 bases, 18 bases remained unmatched. Germline V lookup: CDR1 SQVTM, CDR2 ANQGSEA. The CDR3 has 16 residues. In DNA, the CDR3 is TGCAGCGTCCCGAAAACAGGGGACGGGTCGAGGACTGAAGCTTTCTTT. Its protein product is CSVPKTGDGSRTEAFF.

This clone was counted only a few times. The gene calls are TRBV5-4 and TRBJ2-7; 9 bases fit TRBD2. V was clipped by 2 bases and J by 5 bases; unmatched bases: 2. This CDR3 contains 13 residues. Looked up from germline, CDR1 is SGHNT and CDR2 is YYREEE (reference sequence). CDR3 sequence (DNA): TGTGCCAGCAGCTTCGGCGGGAGGGACGAGCAGTACTTC. Translated: CASSFGGRDEQYF.

V gene TRBV25-1 combines with J gene TRBJ1-2; TRBD1 aligns across 7 bases. After removal of 8 bases from V and 5 bases from J, the junction contained 8 bases not matched to a gene. Germline values: CDR1 MGHDK, CDR2 SYGVNS. This CDR3 region has 13 residues. The CDR3 spells CASGRQGEYGYTF. The CDR3 coding sequence is TGTGCCAGCGGGAGACAGGGTGAATATGGCTACACCTTC.

This clone appeared a few times. V and J are TRBV2 and TRBJ2-5; maybe TRBD2 (6 bases). CDR3 size: 14 residues. V dropped 8 bases and J dropped 1 base, with 14 bases sitting between them. Per germline, CDR1 SNHLY and CDR2 FYNNEI. This CDR3 is CASGGTIRQETQYF. The CDR3 region has the DNA TGTGCCAGCGGAGGGACGATCCGCCAAGAGACCCAGTACTTC. Drawing the rest from reference TRBV2 and TRBJ2-5, the complete variable domain is EPEVTQTPSHQVTQMGQEVILRCVPISNHLYFYWYRQILGQKVEFLVSFYNNEISEKSEIFDDQFSVERPDGSNFTLKIRSTKLEDSAMYFCASGGTIRQETQYFGPGTRLLVL.

The rearrangement links TRBV9 to TRBJ2-3, with TRBD2 matching over 7 bases. The trim removed 0 bases at V and 2 bases at J, leaving 6 bases unmatched. Germline V gene sequence: CDR1 SGDLS, CDR2 YYNGEE. This CDR3 contains 16 residues. CDR3 in DNA: TGTGCCAGCAGCGTAGGGAGCGGGAAATACACAGATACGCAGTATTTT. As protein: CASSVGSGKYTDTQYF.

This clone came up a few times. The rearrangement joins TRBV30 to TRBJ2-5, with 10 nucleotides matching TRBD1. Germline values: CDR1 GTSNPN, CDR2 SVGIG (reference sequence). The length of the CDR3 is 13 residues. With 4 bases clipped from V and 7 bases from J, the junction kept 6 bases outside the gene matches. The CDR3 DNA is TGTGCCTGGACCCCGGGACAGGGGAGGACCCAGTACTTC. It yields the protein CAWTPGQGRTQYF.

The chain employs TRBV28 and TRBJ2-5; a weak D match, TRBD2 (6 bases). The CDR3 has 13 residues. The V and J ends lost 6 bases and 4 bases respectively, with 12 bases between them. Germline values: CDR1 MDHEN, CDR2 SYDVKM. The CDR3 coding sequence is TGTGCCAGCAGCCTTGTAGCGGTAGAGACCCAGTACTTC. As protein: CASSLVAVETQYF.

This clone was seen a handful of times. The V and J genes are TRBV25-1 and TRBJ2-2; D is possibly TRBD1 (7 bases). Trimming pared 5 bases from V and 3 bases from J, leaving 13 bases between. The CDR3 contains 15 residues. The germline V gene encodes CDR1 MGHDK and CDR2 SYGVNS. CDR3 residues: CASSRRRGDTGELFF. CDR3 nucleotides: TGTGCCAGCAGTCGGCGCAGGGGGGACACCGGGGAGCTGTTTTTT. The variable domain in full, with the rest retrieved from reference TRBV25-1 and TRBJ2-2, is EADIYQTPRYLVIGTGKKITLECSQTMGHDKMYWYQQDPGMELHLIHYSYGVNSTEKGDLSSESTVSRIRTEHFPLTLESARPSHTSQYLCASSRRRGDTGELFFGEGSRLTVL.

In its sample, this clone was seen a few times. The chain couples TRBV27 to TRBJ2-3; TRBD2 matches 8 bases. Germline values: CDR1 MNHEY, CDR2 SMNVEV (reference sequence). Trimming took 7 bases from V and 2 from J; bases not matched to a gene: 8. The CDR3 sequence is 15 residues long. The chain's CDR3 is CASTLSGADTDTQYF. The CDR3 DNA follows: TGTGCCAGCACCCTTAGCGGGGCGGACACAGATACGCAGTATTTT.

This clone was seen a few times. This chain uses TRBV28 with TRBJ2-7; the match to TRBD1 covers 10 bases. Germline CDR1 reads MDHEN; CDR2 reads SYDVKM. The CDR3 is 14 amino acids. V lost 6 bases to trimming and J lost 4 bases; unmatched junction nucleotides: 6. The CDR3 nucleotides read TGTGCCAGCAGCAACTGGGACAGGGGTTACGAGCAGTACTTC. It codes for CASSNWDRGYEQYF.

This clone was seen a handful of times. V usage is TRBV18 and J usage is TRBJ1-1; D unclear. Trimming cost V 4 bases and J 1 base, with 7 bases left between them. Germline-derived CDR1 and CDR2 are KGHSH and LQKENI. The CDR3 has 13 amino acids. The CDR3 bases are TGTGCCAGCTCACTGGCCGAGAACACTGAAGCTTTCTTT. Translated, it gives CASSLAENTEAFF.

This chain links TRBV5-4 with TRBJ2-2; 10 bases line up with TRBD2. The CDR3 loop spans 17 amino acids. The junction had 11 bases not matched to a gene; V was cut back by 3 bases and J by 6 bases. Germline-derived CDR1 and CDR2 are SGHNT and YYREEE (reference sequence). The CDR3 reads CASSSKGSGRASGELFF. The CDR3 DNA reads TGTGCCAGCAGCTCCAAAGGGAGCGGGAGGGCCTCCGGGGAGCTGTTTTTT.

The rearrangement links TRBV7-2 to TRBJ2-5; D is ambiguous. The germline CDR1 and CDR2 sequences are SGHTA and FQGNSA. This CDR3 region has 13 residues. V lost 8 bases and J lost 0, with 10 bases in between. In DNA form, the CDR3 reads TGTGCCAGCTCCGCAGGCTACCAAGAGACCCAGTACTTC. Its translation is CASSAGYQETQYF.

This clone has a handful of counts. The genes are TRBV6-6 and TRBJ2-3; 7 bases are a match to TRBD1. The J segment lost 2 bases and the V segment lost 6 bases, leaving 8 bases of the junction unmatched. This CDR3 is 15 amino acids long. Germline V gene data show CDR1 as MNHNY and CDR2 as SVGAGI (reference sequence). This CDR3 is CASSPTDRSTDTQYF. The DNA for the CDR3 is TGTGCCAGCAGCCCCACGGACAGGTCCACAGATACGCAGTATTTT.

The chain is built from TRBV20-1 and TRBJ2-3, with D uncertain. The CDR3 sequence is 11 residues long. The germline V and J ends were trimmed by 5 bases and 4 bases, with 7 bases remaining between them. Germline assignment: CDR1 DFQATT and CDR2 SNEGSKA (reference sequence). This chain's CDR3 is CSALRSDTQYF. CDR3 in DNA: TGCAGTGCTCTTAGATCAGATACGCAGTATTTT.

This clone appeared a few times. The chain joins TRBV4-3 to TRBJ2-7; D uncertain. The CDR3 loop spans 12 amino acids. The V gene lost 0 bases and the J gene lost 6 bases, with 6 bases spanning the gap. Germline V lookup: CDR1 LGHNA, CDR2 YSLEER. The CDR3 here is CASSQDQFEQYF. CDR3 DNA: TGCGCCAGCAGCCAAGATCAATTCGAGCAGTACTTC.

This clone came up a few times. The chain joins TRBV11-2 to TRBJ1-2, with no clear D. V lost 0 bases to trimming and J lost 4 bases, with 6 bases between them. CDR3 length: 13 residues. CDR1 SGHAT and CDR2 FQNNGV come from the germline V gene. The CDR3 protein is CASSLDHSYGYTF. The CDR3 coding sequence is TGTGCCAGCAGCTTAGACCATTCCTATGGCTACACCTTC.

This chain connects TRBV7-7 to TRBJ2-1; TRBD2 aligns across 13 bases. The CDR3 has 15 residues. Germline V CDR1 and CDR2: SSHAT, FNYEAQ (reference sequence). The trim removed 5 bases at V and 5 bases at J, leaving 3 bases unmatched. CDR3 in DNA: TGTGCCAGCAGCCCGGGACTAGCGGGGAACAATGAGCAGTTCTTC. It translates to CASSPGLAGNNEQFF.

The table lists this clone with a few counts. The same CDR3 arises from other DNA sequences in this sample as well. The rearrangement links TRBV29-1 to TRBJ1-2, with D unresolved. Per the germline V gene, CDR1 is SQVTM and CDR2 is ANQGSEA. Trimming removed 4 bases from V and 4 bases from J, with 4 bases in between. The CDR3 consists of 10 residues. The CDR3 DNA follows: TGCAGCGTTGCCAGCTATGGCTACACCTTC. This translates into CSVASYGYTF.

This clone was found a few times. J is TRBJ2-7 and V is TRBV5-1; 7 positions match TRBD2. The CDR3 has 11 residues. Trimming cost V 7 bases and J 7 bases; bases outside gene matches: 5. The germline V gene has CDR1 SGHRS and CDR2 YFSETQ. The CDR3 loop is CASGDGGEQYF. For the CDR3, the DNA is TGCGCCAGCGGGGACGGGGGGGAGCAGTACTTC.

The J gene is TRBJ2-3, the V gene TRBV5-5; D call uncertain. Deletions cut 0 bases from V and 1 base from J, with 9 bases between. The CDR3 is 15 amino acids. The germline V gene encodes CDR1 SGHKS and CDR2 YYEKEE (reference sequence). Written as DNA, the CDR3 is TGTGCCAGCAGCTTGGACCCGGTGGGCACAGATACGCAGTATTTT. Its translation: CASSLDPVGTDTQYF.

The chain combines TRBV5-4 with TRBJ2-3; perhaps TRBD2 as D (7 bases). The germline CDR1 and CDR2 sequences are SGHNT and YYREEE (reference sequence). Trimming left V 4 bases short and J 2 bases short, with 14 bases between. The CDR3 runs 15 residues. CDR3 sequence reads: CASSVKGGITDTQYF. CDR3 DNA: TGTGCCAGCAGCGTAAAGGGGGGGATCACAGATACGCAGTATTTT.

This sequence joins TRBV5-1 and TRBJ1-1, with 8 bases identical to TRBD1. V lost 4 bases and J lost 0; bases outside the gene matches: 8. This CDR3 is 16 amino acids long. Germline assignment: CDR1 SGHRS and CDR2 YFSETQ. CDR3 sequence: CASSQRRTGMNTEAFF. The DNA of the CDR3 is TGCGCCAGCAGCCAACGGCGGACAGGGATGAACACTGAAGCTTTCTTT.